Below, 5 T cell receptor beta chains from the same sample are listed, as sequenced in a study of T-cell reconstitution after alpha-beta-depleted transplantation in children (dated by TCRdb to the mid-2010s). The protocol used for the library was PCR. The sequencer was an Illumina HiSeq 2500. To normalize quantification of the TCRbeta repertoire, the TCR libraries were built with molecular barcoding that relied on unique molecular identifiers. Clones were called with MiXCR by TCRdb after fastp trimmed the public reads at Q25, and only in-frame beta chains were retained. Each record represents a unique CDR3 protein, reported with the most common genes and DNA among its rows. The sample table lists about 230,000 distinct CDR3 sequences, 9.5% to 15% of them with a count of one. The top ten hold approximately 2.4% of the sample. The sequences come from PBMCs from the stem cell graft donor, collected from the stem cell graft. These receptors all stem from a human donor who donated a stem cell graft to a child with acute lymphoblastic leukemia.

This clonotype came up a few times. The V call is TRBV6-5, the J call TRBJ2-7; D is ambiguous. Between the trimmed V and J ends, which lost 2 bases and 4 bases, there was a span of 15 bases. Germline V gene sequence: CDR1 MNHEY, CDR2 SVGAGI. The CDR3 contains 15 residues. The CDR3 reads CASSYAQSPGYEQYF. Written as DNA, the CDR3 is TGTGCCAGCAGTTACGCGCAGTCACCCGGGTACGAGCAGTACTTC.

As concerns this clonotype: A much larger clone is a single base away; this may be a read error. J is TRBJ1-2 and V is TRBV20-1; no clear D. Per germline, CDR1 DFQATT and CDR2 SNEGSKA (reference sequence). This CDR3 has 13 residues. This chain's CDR3 is CSARIIPNYDYTF. CDR3 DNA sequence: TGCAGTGCTAGAATCATTCCTAACTATGACTACACCTTC.

The chain combines TRBV20-1 with TRBJ1-5; tentatively, D is TRBD1 (6 bases). V was clipped by 1 base and J by 5 bases, with 15 bases between them. The CDR3 is made up of 15 amino acids. CDR1 is DFQATT, CDR2 SNEGSKA, per germline (reference sequence). The CDR3 spells CSARGMQGIDQPQHF. CDR3 DNA: TGCAGTGCTAGAGGTATGCAGGGGATCGATCAGCCCCAGCATTTT.

CDR3: CASRAWDRGYEQYF. CDR3 bases: TGTGCCAGCAGGGCGTGGGACAGGGGCTACGAGCAGTACTTC. The chain is built from TRBV28 and TRBJ2-7, with TRBD1 matching 10 bases. J was trimmed by 3 bases and V by 6 bases; bases with no gene match: 5. Per the germline V gene, CDR1 is MDHEN and CDR2 is SYDVKM. CDR3 size: 14 residues.

This clonotype was picked up many times. The J gene is TRBJ2-4, the V gene TRBV7-2; D possibly corresponds to TRBD2 (6 bases). Trimming pared 10 bases from V and 0 bases from J, leaving 13 bases between. Germline CDR1 is SGHTA and CDR2 is FQGNSA. The CDR3 sequence is 14 residues long. The CDR3, as DNA: TGTGCCACCGGGGGAGTAGGAGCCAAAAACATTCAGTACTTC. It translates to CATGGVGAKNIQYF. The full variable domain, its missing parts supplied by reference TRBV7-2 and TRBJ2-4, is GAGVSQSPSNKVTEKGKDVELRCDPISGHTALYWYRQSLGQGLEFLIYFQGNSAPDKSGLPSDRFSAERTGGSVSTLTIQRTQQEDSAVYLCATGGVGAKNIQYFGAGTRLSVL.